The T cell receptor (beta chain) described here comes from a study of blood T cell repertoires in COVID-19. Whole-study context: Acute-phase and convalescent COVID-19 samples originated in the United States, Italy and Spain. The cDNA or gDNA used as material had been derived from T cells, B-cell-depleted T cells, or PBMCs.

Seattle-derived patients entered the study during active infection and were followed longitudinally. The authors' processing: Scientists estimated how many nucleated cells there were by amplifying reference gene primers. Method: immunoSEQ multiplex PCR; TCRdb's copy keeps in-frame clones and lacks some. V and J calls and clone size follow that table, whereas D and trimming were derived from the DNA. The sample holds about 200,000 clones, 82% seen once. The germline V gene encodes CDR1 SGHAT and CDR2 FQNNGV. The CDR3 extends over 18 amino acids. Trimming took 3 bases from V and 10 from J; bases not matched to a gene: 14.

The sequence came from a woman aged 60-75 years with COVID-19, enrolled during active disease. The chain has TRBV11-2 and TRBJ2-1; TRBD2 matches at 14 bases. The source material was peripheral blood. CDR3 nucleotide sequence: TGTGCCAGCAGCTTCCTCTCAGTGGGACTAGCGGGAGCAAGAGAGCAGTTCTTC. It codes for CASSFLSVGLAGAREQFF.